The 21 T cell receptor beta chains below were found in one sample sequenced in a study of blood T cell repertoires in COVID-19. The table came from immunoSEQ multiplex PCR; TCRdb's copy has only in-frame clones and leaves some out. The table shows about 230,000 clones, with 80% to 90% occurring only once. Source material: peripheral blood. The receptors derive from a man at least 80 years old with acute or convalescent COVID-19.

The CDR3 DNA is TGCAGTGCTGAACACGCAGGTGGCTACACCTTC. It encodes CSAEHAGGYTF. This sequence joins TRBV20-1 and TRBJ1-2; D gene unclear. V lost 5 bases, J lost 7 bases, and 11 bases lay in between. There are 11 residues in the CDR3. Germline values: CDR1 DFQATT, CDR2 SNEGSKA (reference sequence).

V is TRBV11-2 and J is TRBJ1-2; D not resolved. Trimming stripped 5 bases from V and 6 bases from J, with 19 bases between. The V gene's germline CDR1 is SGHAT and CDR2 FQNNGV. The CDR3 runs 15 residues. The CDR3 DNA is TGTGCCAGCAGCCCCTGGGCCCTGTCCTCCGATGGCTACACCTTC. Its protein is CASSPWALSSDGYTF. Using reference TRBV11-2 and TRBJ1-2 for the parts outside the CDR3, the full variable domain is EAGVAQSPRYKIIEKRQSVAFWCNPISGHATLYWYQQILGQGPKLLIQFQNNGVVDDSQLPKDRFSAERLKGVDSTLKIQPAKLEDSAVYLCASSPWALSSDGYTFGSGTRLTVV.

The rearrangement joins TRBV9 to TRBJ2-1; D is possibly TRBD1 (6 bases). CDR1 is SGDLS and CDR2 is YYNGEE in the germline V gene. Trimming removed 0 bases at V and 7 bases at J, with 11 bases between. There are 14 residues in the CDR3. CDR3 region: CASSVGGLGNEQFF. The DNA of the CDR3 is TGTGCCAGCAGCGTAGGGGGGCTGGGGAATGAGCAGTTCTTC.

The V gene is TRBV6-5, the J gene TRBJ1-1, with 7 bases matching TRBD1. Germline CDR1 reads MNHEY; CDR2 reads SVGAGI. V trimming: 0 bases; J trimming: 0 bases; junction bases outside the gene matches: 4. This CDR3 comprises 16 residues. CDR3 region: CASSYSWDRLNTEAFF. Written as DNA, the CDR3 is TGTGCCAGCAGTTACTCCTGGGACAGATTGAACACTGAAGCTTTCTTT.

This chain connects TRBV7-2 to TRBJ2-3; 8 nucleotides line up with TRBD2. After removal of 1 base from V and 9 bases from J, the junction contained 15 bases not matched to a gene. CDR1 SGHTA and CDR2 FQGNSA come from the germline V gene. This CDR3 is built from 17 residues. The CDR3 protein is CASSLGSGGPPSRTQYF. CDR3 nucleotides: TGTGCCAGCAGCTTAGGCAGCGGGGGCCCTCCGAGCCGGACGCAGTATTTT.

There are many counts of this clone. CDR3 DNA sequence: TGTGCCACCAGCAGCGCCACAAGGGGAGATACGCAGTATTTT. As protein: CATSSATRGDTQYF. The chain recombines TRBV15 with TRBJ2-3; maybe TRBD1 (5 bases). Trimming took off 3 bases at V and 5 bases at J, with 12 bases between the two ends. There are 14 residues in the CDR3. Germline V lookup: CDR1 LNHNV, CDR2 YYDKDF (reference sequence).

The chain couples TRBV18 to TRBJ2-2; a possible D gene is TRBD1 (6 bases). The length of the CDR3 is 13 residues. V was trimmed by 10 bases and J by 7 bases, leaving 16 bases between them. Germline-derived CDR1 and CDR2 are KGHSH and LQKENI. The CDR3 nucleotides are TGTGCCACCAAGACTCAGGGGTACGGGGAGCTGTTTTTT. Encoded protein: CATKTQGYGELFF.

This clone was counted between two and nine times. The chain uses TRBV7-9 and TRBJ1-4, with 7 bases matching TRBD1. Germline CDR1 and CDR2: SEHNR and FQNEAQ (reference sequence). J was trimmed by 2 bases and V by 4 bases; bases with no gene match: 16. The CDR3 is 19 amino acids. The CDR3 DNA sequence: TGTGCCAGCAGCTCCACTAGGACAGGAGGAATAGCGACTAATGAAAAACTGTTTTTT. It is translated as CASSSTRTGGIATNEKLFF.

The V and J genes are TRBV10-3 and TRBJ2-7; D unclear. This CDR3 region has 12 residues. Germline loops: CDR1 ENHRY, CDR2 SYGVKD. Trimming took 5 bases from V and 7 from J, leaving 12 bases between them. This CDR3 is CAISSGPWEQYF. As DNA, the CDR3 is TGTGCCATCAGTTCTGGCCCCTGGGAGCAGTACTTC.

The chain carries TRBV7-2 and TRBJ1-2; possibly TRBD1 for D (6 bases). The CDR3 runs 15 residues. Germline V gives CDR1 SGHTA, CDR2 FQGNSA. V lost 1 base and J 3 bases, leaving 12 bases between the germline ends. The CDR3 DNA is TGTGCCAGCAGCTTAGGAGGACAGATGCACTATGGCTACACCTTC. Protein: CASSLGGQMHYGYTF. Full variable domain (outside the CDR3, taken from reference TRBV7-2 and TRBJ1-2): GAGVSQSPSNKVTEKGKDVELRCDPISGHTALYWYRQSLGQGLEFLIYFQGNSAPDKSGLPSDRFSAERTGGSVSTLTIQRTQQEDSAVYLCASSLGGQMHYGYTFGSGTRLTVV.

The chain recombines TRBV11-2 with TRBJ2-7; 7 bases are a match to TRBD2. J was trimmed by 6 bases and V by 5 bases; bases with no gene match: 7. The CDR3 spans 13 residues. Germline CDR1 SGHAT, CDR2 FQNNGV. The CDR3 protein is CASSGGGAGEQYF. CDR3 in DNA: TGTGCCAGCAGCGGGGGGGGTGCAGGCGAGCAGTACTTC.

Regarding this clone: The sample holds other DNA sequences that translate to the same CDR3. This rearrangement joins TRBV5-1 to TRBJ2-1, with TRBD2 matching 12 bases. The V and J ends lost 0 bases and 8 bases, in that order; junction bases with no gene match: 3. Germline CDR1 reads SGHRS; CDR2 reads YFSETQ. CDR3 length: 15 residues. The CDR3 nucleotides read TGCGCCAGCAGCTTGGGACTAGCGGGAGTGGATGAGCAGTTCTTC. Amino acid sequence: CASSLGLAGVDEQFF.

J is TRBJ1-4 and V is TRBV4-2; TRBD1 matches 9 bases. The CDR3 contains 16 residues. V lost 3 bases to trimming and J lost 5 bases; unmatched junction nucleotides: 7. Germline CDR1 and CDR2: LGHNA and YNFKEQ. CDR3 in DNA: TGTGCCAGCAGCCAGGACAGACAGGGGGGAAATGAAAAACTGTTTTTT. Protein: CASSQDRQGGNEKLFF.

This chain uses TRBV4-1 with TRBJ1-2, with D possibly matching TRBD1 (6 bases). Trimming shortened V by 2 bases and J by 8 bases, and 21 bases separated the two germline ends. Germline V gene data show CDR1 as MGHRA and CDR2 as YSYEKL. This CDR3 is built from 16 residues. The CDR3 reads CASSQPTPGAGIGYTF. CDR3 sequence (DNA): TGCGCCAGCAGCCAACCCACTCCAGGGGCCGGGATCGGCTACACCTTC.

The chain employs TRBV5-6 and TRBJ1-5; possibly TRBD1 for D (6 bases). The V and J ends lost 4 bases and 2 bases respectively, with 10 bases between them. Germline values: CDR1 SGHDT, CDR2 YYEEEE. The CDR3 length is 14 residues. CDR3 in amino acids: CASSGGRRNQPQHF. CDR3 nucleotides: TGTGCCAGCAGCGGGGGCCGGCGCAATCAGCCCCAGCATTTT.

Written as DNA, the CDR3 is TGTGCCAGCAGCACAGGGGCGGAAAACACCATATATTTT. Its translation: CASSTGAENTIYF. The chain employs TRBV5-4 and TRBJ1-3; 7 bases agree with TRBD1. This CDR3 is 13 amino acids long. The V segment lost 4 bases and the J segment 6 bases; nucleotides outside the gene matches: 4. CDR1 SGHNT and CDR2 YYREEE come from the germline V gene (reference sequence).

The chain joins TRBV5-6 to TRBJ2-7; 7 positions match TRBD1. Trimming at V came to 3 bases and at J to 4 bases, leaving 7 bases not matched to a gene. Germline V gene sequence: CDR1 SGHDT, CDR2 YYEEEE. This CDR3 is 14 amino acids long. The CDR3 loop is CASSSTGILYEQYF. CDR3 sequence (DNA): TGTGCCAGCAGCTCGACAGGGATCCTTTACGAGCAGTACTTC.

The chain couples TRBV5-1 to TRBJ2-1; D possibly corresponds to TRBD1 (5 bases). The germline CDR1 and CDR2 sequences are SGHRS and YFSETQ. V was pared by 0 bases and J by 5 bases, with 12 bases between. This CDR3 is 15 amino acids long. The DNA of the CDR3 is TGCGCCAGCAGCTTGGTCGCGACAGAAAACAATGAGCAGTTCTTC. Translated: CASSLVATENNEQFF.

This rearrangement joins TRBV3-1 (or the pseudogene TRBV3-2) to TRBJ1-2; 8 bases align to TRBD1. This CDR3 has 14 residues. Per the germline V gene, CDR1 is LGHDT and CDR2 is YNNKEL (reference sequence). The trim removed 5 bases at V and 4 bases at J, leaving 6 bases unmatched. CDR3 nucleotides: TGTGCCAGCAGCTCAGGGGGCGCCGCCTATGGCTACACCTTC. Its protein is CASSSGGAAYGYTF.

The sample holds one count of this clone. This sequence joins TRBV7-3 and TRBJ2-3; no clear D. The CDR3 has 12 residues. Germline CDR1 is SGHTA and CDR2 is FQGTGA. V was trimmed by 4 bases and J by 2 bases, leaving 4 bases between them. The CDR3 reads CASSSSTDTQYF. The CDR3 DNA sequence: TGTGCCAGCAGCTCCTCCACAGATACGCAGTATTTT.

This chain connects TRBV5-3 to TRBJ1-6; possibly TRBD1 for D (5 bases). TRBV5-3 counts as an open reading frame of uncertain function. V lost 5 bases and J lost 7, with 13 bases in between. The CDR3 has 14 amino acids. The CDR3 loop reads CARRPGGVNSPLHF. CDR3 in DNA: TGTGCCAGAAGGCCCGGGGGGGTCAATTCACCCCTCCACTTT.